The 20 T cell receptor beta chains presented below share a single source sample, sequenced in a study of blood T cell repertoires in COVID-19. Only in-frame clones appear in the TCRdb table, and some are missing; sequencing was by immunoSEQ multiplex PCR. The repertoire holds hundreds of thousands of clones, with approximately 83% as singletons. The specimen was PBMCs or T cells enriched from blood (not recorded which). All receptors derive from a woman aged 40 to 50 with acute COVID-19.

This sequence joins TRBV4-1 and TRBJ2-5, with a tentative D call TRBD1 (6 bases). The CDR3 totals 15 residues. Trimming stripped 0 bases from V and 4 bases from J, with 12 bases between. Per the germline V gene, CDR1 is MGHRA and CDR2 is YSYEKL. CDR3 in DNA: TGCGCCAGCAGCCAAGAAGGGGGAGTGTCAGAGACCCAGTACTTC. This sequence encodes CASSQEGGVSETQYF.

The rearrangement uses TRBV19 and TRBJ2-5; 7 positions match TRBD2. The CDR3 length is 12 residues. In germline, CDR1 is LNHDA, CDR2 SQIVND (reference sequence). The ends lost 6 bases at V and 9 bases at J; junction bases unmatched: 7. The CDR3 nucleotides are TGTGCCAGTAGGTCGGGGGGTGGGGCCCAGTACTTC. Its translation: CASRSGGGAQYF.

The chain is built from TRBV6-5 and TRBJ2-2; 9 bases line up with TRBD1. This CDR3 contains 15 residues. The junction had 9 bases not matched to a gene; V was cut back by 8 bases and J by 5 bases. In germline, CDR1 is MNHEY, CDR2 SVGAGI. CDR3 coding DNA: TGTGCCAGCGGGGCCGGGACAGGGCAAACCGGGGAGCTGTTTTTT. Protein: CASGAGTGQTGELFF.

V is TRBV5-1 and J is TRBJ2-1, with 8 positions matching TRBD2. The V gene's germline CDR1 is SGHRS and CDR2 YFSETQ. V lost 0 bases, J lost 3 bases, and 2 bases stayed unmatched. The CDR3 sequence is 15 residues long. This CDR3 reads CASSLGTSYYNEQFF. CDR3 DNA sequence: TGCGCCAGCAGCTTGGGGACTAGCTACTACAATGAGCAGTTCTTC.

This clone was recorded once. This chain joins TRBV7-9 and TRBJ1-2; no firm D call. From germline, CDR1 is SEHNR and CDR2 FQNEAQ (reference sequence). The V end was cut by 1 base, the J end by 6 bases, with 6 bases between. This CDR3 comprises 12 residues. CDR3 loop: CASSLGEDGYTF. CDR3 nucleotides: TGTGCCAGCAGCTTAGGGGAGGATGGCTACACCTTC.

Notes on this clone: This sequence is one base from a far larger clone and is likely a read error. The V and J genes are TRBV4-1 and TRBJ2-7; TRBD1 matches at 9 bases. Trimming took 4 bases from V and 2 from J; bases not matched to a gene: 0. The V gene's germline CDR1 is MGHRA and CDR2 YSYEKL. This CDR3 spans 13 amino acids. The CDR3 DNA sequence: TGCGCCAGCAGCCGGGACAGGGCCTACGAGCAGTACTTC. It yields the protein CASSRDRAYEQYF.

The CDR3 DNA sequence: TGTGCCAGCAGCCTCCTTGTGCGTAGGGGGACTGAAGCTTTCTTT. The encoded protein is CASSLLVRRGTEAFF. The rearrangement joins TRBV11-2 to TRBJ1-1, with TRBD1 as a possible D gene (6 bases). V dropped 5 bases and J dropped 5 bases, with 18 bases sitting between them. Germline V gene data show CDR1 as SGHAT and CDR2 as FQNNGV. This CDR3 has 15 residues.

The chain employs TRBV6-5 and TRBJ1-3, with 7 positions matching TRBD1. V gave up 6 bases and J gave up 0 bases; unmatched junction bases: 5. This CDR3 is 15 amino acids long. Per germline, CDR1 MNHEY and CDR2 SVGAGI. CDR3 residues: CASSKNRGSGNTIYF. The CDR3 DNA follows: TGTGCCAGCAGCAAAAACAGGGGCTCTGGAAACACCATATATTTT.

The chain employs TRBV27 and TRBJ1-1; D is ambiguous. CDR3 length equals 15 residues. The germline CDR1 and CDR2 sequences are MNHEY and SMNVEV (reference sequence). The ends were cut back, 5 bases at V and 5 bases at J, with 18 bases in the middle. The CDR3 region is CASSLLGGRETEAFF. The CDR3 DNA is TGTGCCAGCAGTCTTCTCGGTGGGAGAGAAACTGAAGCTTTCTTT.

CDR3 in DNA: TGCAGCGTTCCAGGCCCGGGGGGTGAAAAACTGTTTTTT. This codes for CSVPGPGGEKLFF. V is TRBV29-1 and J is TRBJ1-4, with D possibly matching TRBD1 (5 bases). V was cut by 5 bases and J by 7 bases, with 14 bases left in between. The germline V gene has CDR1 SQVTM and CDR2 ANQGSEA. CDR3 length: 13 residues.

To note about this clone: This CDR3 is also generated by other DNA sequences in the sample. The CDR3 loop is CASSQVGGPQHF. CDR3 bases: TGTGCCAGCAGCCAAGTCGGGGGACCCCAGCATTTT. V is TRBV3-1 (or the pseudogene TRBV3-2) and J is TRBJ1-5; D possibly corresponds to TRBD1 (5 bases). The V end was cut by 1 base, the J end by 10 bases, with 8 bases between. CDR3 length: 12 residues. The germline gives CDR1 LGHDT, CDR2 YNNKEL (reference sequence).

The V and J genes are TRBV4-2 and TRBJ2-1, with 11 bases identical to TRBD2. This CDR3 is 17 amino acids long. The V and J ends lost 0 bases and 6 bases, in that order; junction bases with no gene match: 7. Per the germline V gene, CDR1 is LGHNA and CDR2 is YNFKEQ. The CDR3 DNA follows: TGTGCCAGCAGCCAAGAAAACCCCGGGACTAGCGGCAATGAGCAGTTCTTC. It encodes CASSQENPGTSGNEQFF.

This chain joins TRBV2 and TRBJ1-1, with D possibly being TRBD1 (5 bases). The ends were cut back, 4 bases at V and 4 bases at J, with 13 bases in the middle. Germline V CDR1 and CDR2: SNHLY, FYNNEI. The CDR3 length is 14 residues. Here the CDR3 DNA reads TGTGCCAGCAGTGGTCAGACAGATCTCACTGAAGCTTTCTTT. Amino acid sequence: CASSGQTDLTEAFF.

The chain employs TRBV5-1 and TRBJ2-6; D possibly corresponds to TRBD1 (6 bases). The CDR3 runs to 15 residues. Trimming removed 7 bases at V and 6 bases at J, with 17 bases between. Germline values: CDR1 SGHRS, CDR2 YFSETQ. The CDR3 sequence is CASASGDFTANVLTF. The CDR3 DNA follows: TGCGCCAGCGCTTCAGGGGATTTTACGGCCAACGTCCTGACTTTC.

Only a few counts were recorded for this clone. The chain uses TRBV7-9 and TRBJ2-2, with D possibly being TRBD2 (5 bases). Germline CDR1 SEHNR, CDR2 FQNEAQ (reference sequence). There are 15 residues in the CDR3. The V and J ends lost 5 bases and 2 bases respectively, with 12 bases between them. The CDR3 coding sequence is TGTGCCAGCAGCCCGCCGGGATCTAACACCGGGGAGCTGTTTTTT. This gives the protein CASSPPGSNTGELFF.

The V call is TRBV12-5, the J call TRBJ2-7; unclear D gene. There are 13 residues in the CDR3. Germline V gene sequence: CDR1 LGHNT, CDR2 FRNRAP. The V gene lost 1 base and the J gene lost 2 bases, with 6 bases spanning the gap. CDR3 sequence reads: CASGLGQAYEQYF. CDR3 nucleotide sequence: TGTGCTAGTGGTTTGGGGCAGGCCTACGAGCAGTACTTC.

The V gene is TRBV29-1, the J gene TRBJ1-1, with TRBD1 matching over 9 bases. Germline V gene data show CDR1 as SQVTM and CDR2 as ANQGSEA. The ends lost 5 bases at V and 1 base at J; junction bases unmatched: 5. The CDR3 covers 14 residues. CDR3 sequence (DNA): TGCAGCGTTCAAGCGACAGGGGGGAACACTGAAGCTTTCTTT. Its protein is CSVQATGGNTEAFF.

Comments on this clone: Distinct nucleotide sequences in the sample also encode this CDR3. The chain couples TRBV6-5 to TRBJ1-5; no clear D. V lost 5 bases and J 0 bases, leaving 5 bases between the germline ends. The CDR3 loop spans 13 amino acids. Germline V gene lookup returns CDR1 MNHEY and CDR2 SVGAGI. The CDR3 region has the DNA TGTGCCAGCAGTCCGTATAGCAATCAGCCCCAGCATTTT. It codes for CASSPYSNQPQHF.

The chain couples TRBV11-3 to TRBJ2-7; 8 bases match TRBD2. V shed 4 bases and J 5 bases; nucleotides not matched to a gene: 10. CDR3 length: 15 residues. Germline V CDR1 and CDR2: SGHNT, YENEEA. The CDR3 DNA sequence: TGTGCCAGCAGCTCAAATCAGCGGGAGATCAACGAGCAGTACTTC. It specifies CASSSNQREINEQYF.

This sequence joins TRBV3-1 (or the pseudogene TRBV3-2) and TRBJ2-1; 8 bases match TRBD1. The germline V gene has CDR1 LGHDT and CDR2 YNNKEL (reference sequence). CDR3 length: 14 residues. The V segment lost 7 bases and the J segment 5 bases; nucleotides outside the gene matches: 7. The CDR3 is CASMRQGKNNEQFF. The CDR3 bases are TGTGCCAGCATGCGACAGGGGAAGAACAATGAGCAGTTCTTC.